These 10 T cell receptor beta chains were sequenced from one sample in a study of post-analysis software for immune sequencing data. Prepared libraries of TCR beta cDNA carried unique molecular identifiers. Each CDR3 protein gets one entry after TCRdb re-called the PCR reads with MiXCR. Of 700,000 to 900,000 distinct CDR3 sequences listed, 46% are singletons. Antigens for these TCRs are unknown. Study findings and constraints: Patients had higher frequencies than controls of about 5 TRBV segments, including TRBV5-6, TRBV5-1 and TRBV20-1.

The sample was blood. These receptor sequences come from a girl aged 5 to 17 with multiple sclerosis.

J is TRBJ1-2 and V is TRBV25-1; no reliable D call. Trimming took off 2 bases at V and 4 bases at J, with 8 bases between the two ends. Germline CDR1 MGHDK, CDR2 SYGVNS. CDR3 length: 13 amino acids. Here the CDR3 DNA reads TGTGCCAGCAGTGAACCAGGCGGCTATGGCTACACCTTC. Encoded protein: CASSEPGGYGYTF.

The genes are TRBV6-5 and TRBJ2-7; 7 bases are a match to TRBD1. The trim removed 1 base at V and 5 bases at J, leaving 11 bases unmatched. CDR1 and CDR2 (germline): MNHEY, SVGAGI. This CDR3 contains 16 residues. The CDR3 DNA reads TGTGCCAGCAGTTACTTGTCAAGGACAGGTGAGGACGAGCAGTACTTC. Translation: CASSYLSRTGEDEQYF.

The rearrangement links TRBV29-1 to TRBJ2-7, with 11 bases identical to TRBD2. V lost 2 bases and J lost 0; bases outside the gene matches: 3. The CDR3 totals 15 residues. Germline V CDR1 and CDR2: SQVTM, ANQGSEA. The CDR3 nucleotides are TGCAGCGTTGAACTAGCGGGGGGTAGCTCCTACGAGCAGTACTTC. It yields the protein CSVELAGGSSYEQYF.

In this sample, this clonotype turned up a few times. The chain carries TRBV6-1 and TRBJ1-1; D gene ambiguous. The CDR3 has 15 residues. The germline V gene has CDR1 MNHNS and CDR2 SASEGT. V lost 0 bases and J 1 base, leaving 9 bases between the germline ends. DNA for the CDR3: TGTGCCAGCAGTGAAGCGCAGGTCCCGAACACTGAAGCTTTCTTT. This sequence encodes CASSEAQVPNTEAFF.

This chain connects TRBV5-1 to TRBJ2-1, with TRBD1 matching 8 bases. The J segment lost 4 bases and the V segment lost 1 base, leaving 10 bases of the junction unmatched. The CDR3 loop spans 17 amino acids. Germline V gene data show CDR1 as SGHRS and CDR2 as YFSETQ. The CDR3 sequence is CASSLRTGGISYNEQFF. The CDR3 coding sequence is TGCGCCAGCAGCTTGCGTACAGGGGGAATCTCTTACAATGAGCAGTTCTTC. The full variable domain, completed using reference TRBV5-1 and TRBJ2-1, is KAGVTQTPRYLIKTRGQQVTLSCSPISGHRSVSWYQQTPGQGLQFLFEYFSETQRNKGNFPGRFSGRQFSNSRSEMNVSTLELGDSALYLCASSLRTGGISYNEQFFGPGTRLTVL.

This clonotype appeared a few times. The CDR3 DNA reads as TGTGCCTGGAGTATCACGGGAGTAGTCTACAATGAGCAGTTCTTC. This gives the protein CAWSITGVVYNEQFF. The J gene is TRBJ2-1, the V gene TRBV30; the D gene is possibly TRBD2 (6 bases). This CDR3 spans 15 amino acids. The germline V and J ends were trimmed by 2 bases and 3 bases, with 14 bases remaining between them. Germline V gene sequence: CDR1 GTSNPN, CDR2 SVGIG (reference sequence).

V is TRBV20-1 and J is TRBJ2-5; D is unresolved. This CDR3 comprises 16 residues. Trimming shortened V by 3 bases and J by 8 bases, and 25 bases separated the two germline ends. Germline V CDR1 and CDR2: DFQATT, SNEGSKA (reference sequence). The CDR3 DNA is TGCAGTGCTAGGGGTTTGTTGTCGAGCTGGCAGGATACCCAGTACTTC. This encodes CSARGLLSSWQDTQYF.

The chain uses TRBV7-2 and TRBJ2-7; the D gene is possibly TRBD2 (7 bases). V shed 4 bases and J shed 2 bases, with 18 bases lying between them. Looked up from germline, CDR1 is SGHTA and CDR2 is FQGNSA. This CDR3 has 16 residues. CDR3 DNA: TGTGCCAGCAGCTGGGAGGGACTACAGGGAGCCTACGAGCAGTACTTC. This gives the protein CASSWEGLQGAYEQYF.

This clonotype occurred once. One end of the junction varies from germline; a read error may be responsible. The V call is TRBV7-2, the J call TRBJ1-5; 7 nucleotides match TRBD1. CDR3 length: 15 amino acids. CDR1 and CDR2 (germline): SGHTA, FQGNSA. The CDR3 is CAGSPSTGRNQPQHF. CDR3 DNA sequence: TGTGCCGGCAGTCCCTCGACAGGGAGGAATCAGCCCCAGCATTTT.

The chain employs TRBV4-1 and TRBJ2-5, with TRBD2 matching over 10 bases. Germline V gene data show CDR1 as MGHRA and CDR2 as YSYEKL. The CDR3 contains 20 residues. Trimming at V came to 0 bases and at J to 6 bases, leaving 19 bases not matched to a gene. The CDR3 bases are TGCGCCAGCAGCCAAGATCGCGCTACCGCTAGCGGGAGAGTGGTAAAGACCCAGTACTTC. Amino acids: CASSQDRATASGRVVKTQYF.